This is a list of T cell receptor beta chains from one sample in a study of blood T cell repertoires in COVID-19. Clones were sequenced by immunoSEQ multiplex PCR, and TCRdb holds only the in-frame ones, with some missing. The sample has 120,000 or so clones, approximately 87% seen once. The sample was peripheral blood. The receptor set was obtained from a woman between 55 and 75 years old with acute or convalescent COVID-19. CDR3s include the opening cysteine and the closing phenylalanine or tryptophan. A D gene is named only where the DNA matches it firmly. Clone size, where shown, is once, few, many, or a class for clones that have expanded.

TRBD1,TRBJ1-5,few,TRBV5-5,TGTGCCAGCAGCAGAGGGACAGATCCGTTGGGTCCCCAGCATTTT,CASSRGTDPLGPQHF
TRBD1,TRBJ1-1,.,TRBV28,TGTGCCAGCAGACCCCCCGGGACAGGCGCTGAAGCTTTCTTT,CASRPPGTGAEAFF
TRBD1,TRBJ2-1,.,TRBV28,TGTGCCAGCGGGGGACAGGGGTCCTACAATGAGCAGTTCTTC,CASGGQGSYNEQFF
.,TRBJ1-3,.,TRBV30,TGTGCCTGGAGTCCCGACAACTCTGGAAACACCATATATTTT,CAWSPDNSGNTIYF
.,TRBJ1-2,.,TRBV6-5,TGTGCCAGCAGTCCCTTCGGGGGGGATGGCGGCTACACCTTC,CASSPFGGDGGYTF
TRBD2,TRBJ2-3,.,TRBV6-1,TGTGCCAGCAGTGAAGCTAGGGAGGGCACGCAGTATTTT,CASSEAREGTQYF
TRBD2,TRBJ2-2,.,TRBV27,TGTGCCAGCAGTCCGCAGAGTAGCGGGCTCCCCACCGGGGAGCTGTTTTTT,CASSPQSSGLPTGELFF
.,TRBJ1-2,.,TRBV6-1,TGTGCCAGCAGTGAACCGGGAAACTATGGCTACACCTTC,CASSEPGNYGYTF
TRBD2,TRBJ2-1,.,TRBV7-3,TGTGCCAGCAGCTTAAGCGGACTAGCGGGATACAATGAGCAGTTCTTC,CASSLSGLAGYNEQFF
TRBD1,TRBJ1-2,.,TRBV28,TGTGCCAGCAGTTTATTTCCGGGACAGATATATGGCTACACCTTC,CASSLFPGQIYGYTF
TRBD1,TRBJ1-1,.,TRBV6-5,TGTGCCAGCAGAGACCCGACAGGGAGGACTGAAGCTTTCTTT,CASRDPTGRTEAFF
.,TRBJ1-3,.,TRBV9,TGTGCCAGCAGCGTGGACAGTCGTTTCTCTGGAAACACCATATATTTT,CASSVDSRFSGNTIYF
.,TRBJ1-2,.,TRBV28,TGTGCCAGCAGTTTAGGGTCCCAGGGAAATGGCTACACCTTC,CASSLGSQGNGYTF
TRBD1,TRBJ1-2,few,TRBV6-5,TGTGCCAGCAGATTAACAGGGGTGGACTATGGCTACACCTTC,CASRLTGVDYGYTF
TRBD2,TRBJ2-1,.,TRBV5-1,TGCGCCAGCAGCTTGGGAGGGACTAGCAGAAATGAGCAGTTCTTC,CASSLGGTSRNEQFF
TRBD2,TRBJ2-7,.,TRBV18,TGTGCCAGCTCATCCCGGGGGGGGACTAGCGGGAGCTTCAACGAGCAGTACTTC,CASSSRGGTSGSFNEQYF
TRBD1,TRBJ2-1,.,TRBV6-5,TGTGCCAGCAGCCGGGACAGGGGGCAAGATGAGCAGTTCTTC,CASSRDRGQDEQFF
TRBD2,TRBJ2-5,.,TRBV18,TGTGCCAGCTCACCCGGGACTAGCGGGACTGAGACCCAGTACTTC,CASSPGTSGTETQYF
.,TRBJ1-2,once,TRBV7-8,TGTGCCAGCAGCTTAGAGACCAGGGTTATATATGGCTACACCTTC,CASSLETRVIYGYTF
.,TRBJ2-7,.,TRBV2,TGTGCCAGCCACAGCGAGGGAGAGCAGTACTTC,CASHSEGEQYF
TRBD1,TRBJ1-1,.,TRBV9,TGTGCCAGCAGCGCCGGGACAGGGCCAGTCACTGAAGCTTTCTTT,CASSAGTGPVTEAFF
TRBD1,TRBJ1-1,.,TRBV6-6,TGTGCCAGCAGCCGACGCAGGGGCGACAGGGGGATCAACACTGAAGCTTTCTTT,CASSRRRGDRGINTEAFF
.,TRBJ1-6,.,TRBV28,TGTGCCAGCAGTTCGGGTAAAGGTTCCCGCCTATATAATTCACCCCTCCACTTT,CASSSGKGSRLYNSPLHF
.,TRBJ1-3,.,TRBV9,TGTGCCAGCAGCCCTCAACTTGGAGGGGTGAGCTCTGGAAACACCATATATTTT,CASSPQLGGVSSGNTIYF
TRBD2,TRBJ2-1,.,TRBV5-4,TGTGCCAGCGGGGTGGGAGGGCCCTCGAATGAGCAGTTCTTC,CASGVGGPSNEQFF
.,TRBJ1-1,.,TRBV18,TGTGCCAGCTCACCCCTAGAGGGTACAGCTTTCTTT,CASSPLEGTAFF